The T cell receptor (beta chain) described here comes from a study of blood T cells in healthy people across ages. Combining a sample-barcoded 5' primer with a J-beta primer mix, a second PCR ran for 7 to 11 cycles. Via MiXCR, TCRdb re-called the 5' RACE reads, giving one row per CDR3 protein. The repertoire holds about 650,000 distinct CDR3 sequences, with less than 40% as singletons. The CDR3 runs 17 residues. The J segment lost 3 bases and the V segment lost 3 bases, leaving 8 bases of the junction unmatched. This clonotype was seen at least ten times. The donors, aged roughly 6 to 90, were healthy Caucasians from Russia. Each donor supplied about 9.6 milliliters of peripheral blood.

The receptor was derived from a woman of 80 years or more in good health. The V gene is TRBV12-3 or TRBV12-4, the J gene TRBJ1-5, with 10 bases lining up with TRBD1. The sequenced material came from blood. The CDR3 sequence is CASSFHGTGVFNQPQHF. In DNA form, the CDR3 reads TGTGCCAGCAGTTTCCACGGGACAGGGGTCTTCAATCAGCCCCAGCATTTT.